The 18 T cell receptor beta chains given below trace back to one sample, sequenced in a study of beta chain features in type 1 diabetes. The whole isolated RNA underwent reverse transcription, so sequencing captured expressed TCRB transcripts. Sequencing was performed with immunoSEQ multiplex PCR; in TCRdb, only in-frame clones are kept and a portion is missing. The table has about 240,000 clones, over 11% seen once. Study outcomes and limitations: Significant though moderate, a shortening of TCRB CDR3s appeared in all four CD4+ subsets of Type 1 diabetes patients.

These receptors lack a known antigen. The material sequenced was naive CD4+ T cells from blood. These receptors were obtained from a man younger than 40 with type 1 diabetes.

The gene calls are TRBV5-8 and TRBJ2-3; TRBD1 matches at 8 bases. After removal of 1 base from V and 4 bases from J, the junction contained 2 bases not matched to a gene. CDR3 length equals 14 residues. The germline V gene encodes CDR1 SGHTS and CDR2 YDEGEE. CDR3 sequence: CASSLHRGSDTQYF. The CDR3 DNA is TGTGCCAGCAGCTTGCACAGGGGGTCAGATACGCAGTATTTT.

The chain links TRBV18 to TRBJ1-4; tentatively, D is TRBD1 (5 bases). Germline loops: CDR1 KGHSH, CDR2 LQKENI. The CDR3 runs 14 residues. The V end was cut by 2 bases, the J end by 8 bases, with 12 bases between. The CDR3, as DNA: TGTGCCAGCTCACCAGGGTCCAGGGCCGAAAAACTGTTTTTT. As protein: CASSPGSRAEKLFF.

The CDR3 region is CASSLVVSPEETQYF. The CDR3 bases are TGCGCCAGCAGCTTGGTTGTATCCCCAGAAGAGACCCAGTACTTC. The chain couples TRBV5-1 to TRBJ2-5; D is ambiguous. Trimming removed 0 bases from V and 3 bases from J, with 12 bases in between. Germline loops: CDR1 SGHRS, CDR2 YFSETQ. The CDR3 covers 15 residues.

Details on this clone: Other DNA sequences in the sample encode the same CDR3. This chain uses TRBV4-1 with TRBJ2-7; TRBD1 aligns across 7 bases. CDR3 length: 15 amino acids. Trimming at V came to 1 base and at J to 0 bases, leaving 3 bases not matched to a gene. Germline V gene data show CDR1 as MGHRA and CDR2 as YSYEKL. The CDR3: CASSQGQGPSYEQYF. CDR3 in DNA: TGCGCCAGCAGCCAAGGACAGGGCCCCTCCTACGAGCAGTACTTC.

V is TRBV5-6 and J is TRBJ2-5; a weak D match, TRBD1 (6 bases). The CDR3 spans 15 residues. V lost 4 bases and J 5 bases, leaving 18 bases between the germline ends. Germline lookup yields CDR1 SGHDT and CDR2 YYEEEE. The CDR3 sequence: CASSGGQRRRETQYF. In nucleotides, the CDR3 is TGTGCCAGCAGCGGGGGACAACGCCGTCGGGAGACCCAGTACTTC.

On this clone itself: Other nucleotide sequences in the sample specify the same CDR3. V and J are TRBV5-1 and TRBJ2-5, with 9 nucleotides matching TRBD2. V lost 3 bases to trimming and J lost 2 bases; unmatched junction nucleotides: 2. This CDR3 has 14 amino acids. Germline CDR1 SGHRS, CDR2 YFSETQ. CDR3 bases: TGCGCCAGCAGCTCGACTAGCGGACAAGAGACCCAGTACTTC. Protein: CASSSTSGQETQYF.

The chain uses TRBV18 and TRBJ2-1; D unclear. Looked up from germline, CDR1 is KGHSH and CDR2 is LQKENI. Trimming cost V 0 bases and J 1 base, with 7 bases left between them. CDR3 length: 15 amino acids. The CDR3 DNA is TGTGCCAGCTCACCACCGAGCCTGTCCTACAATGAGCAGTTCTTC. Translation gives CASSPPSLSYNEQFF.

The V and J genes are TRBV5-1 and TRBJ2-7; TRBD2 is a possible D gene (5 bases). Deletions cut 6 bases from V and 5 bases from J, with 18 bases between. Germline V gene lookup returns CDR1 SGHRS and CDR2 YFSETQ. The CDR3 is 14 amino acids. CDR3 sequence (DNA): TGCGCCAGCACCCTCAGGCAGGCCGGGGACGAGCAGTACTTC. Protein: CASTLRQAGDEQYF.

CDR3 bases: TGTGCCAGCAGCGGGACAGGGTTCCAAGAGACCCAGTACTTC. Translating it yields CASSGTGFQETQYF. The chain uses TRBV9 and TRBJ2-5, with TRBD1 matching over 8 bases. Trimming at V came to 3 bases and at J to 1 base, leaving 2 bases not matched to a gene. In germline, CDR1 is SGDLS, CDR2 YYNGEE. The CDR3 loop spans 14 amino acids.

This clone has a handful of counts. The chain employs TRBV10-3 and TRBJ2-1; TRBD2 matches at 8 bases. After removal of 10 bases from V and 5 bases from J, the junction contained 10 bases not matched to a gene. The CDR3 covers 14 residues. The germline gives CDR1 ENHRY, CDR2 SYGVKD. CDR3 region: CATGGGLADNEQFF. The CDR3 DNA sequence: TGTGCCACCGGGGGAGGACTAGCAGACAATGAGCAGTTCTTC.

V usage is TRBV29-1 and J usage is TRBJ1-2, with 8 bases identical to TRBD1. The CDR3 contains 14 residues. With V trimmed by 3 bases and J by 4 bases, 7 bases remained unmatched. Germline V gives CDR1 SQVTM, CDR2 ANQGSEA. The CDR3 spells CSVEGQGAGYGYTF. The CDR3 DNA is TGCAGCGTTGAGGGGCAGGGGGCTGGCTATGGCTACACCTTC.

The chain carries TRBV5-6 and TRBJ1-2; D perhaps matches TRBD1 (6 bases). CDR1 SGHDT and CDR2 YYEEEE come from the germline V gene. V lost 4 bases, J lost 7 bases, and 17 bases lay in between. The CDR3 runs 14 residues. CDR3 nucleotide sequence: TGTGCCAGCAGCCCGGGAGGGGGGGCGTCTGGCTACACCTTC. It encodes CASSPGGGASGYTF.

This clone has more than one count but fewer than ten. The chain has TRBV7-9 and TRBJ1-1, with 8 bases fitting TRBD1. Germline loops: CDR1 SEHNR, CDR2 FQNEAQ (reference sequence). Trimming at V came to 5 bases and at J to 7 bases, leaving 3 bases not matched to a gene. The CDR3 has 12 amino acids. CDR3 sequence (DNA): TGTGCCAGCAGCGGGACAGGAGTTGAAGCTTTCTTT. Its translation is CASSGTGVEAFF.

The CDR3 bases are TGTGCCAGCAGCCAAGATGTAGGACAGCTGAACACTGAAGCTTTCTTT. Encoded protein: CASSQDVGQLNTEAFF. The genes are TRBV14 and TRBJ1-1; tentative D call: TRBD1 (6 bases). Between the trimmed V and J ends, which lost 0 bases and 0 bases, there was a span of 11 bases. CDR3 size: 16 residues. Germline assignment: CDR1 SGHDN and CDR2 FVKESK.

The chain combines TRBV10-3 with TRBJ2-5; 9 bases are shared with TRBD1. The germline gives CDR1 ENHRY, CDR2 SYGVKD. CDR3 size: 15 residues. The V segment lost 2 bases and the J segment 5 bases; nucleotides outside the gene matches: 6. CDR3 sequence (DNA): TGTGCCATCAGTGAGCAACAGGGGGCTCGGGAGACCCAGTACTTC. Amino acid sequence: CAISEQQGARETQYF.

This chain's CDR3 is CASSQDREQENEKLFF. The DNA for the CDR3 is TGCGCCAGCAGCCAAGATCGAGAACAGGAGAATGAAAAACTGTTTTTT. J is TRBJ1-4 and V is TRBV4-1, with D perhaps matching TRBD1 (5 bases). V was cut by 0 bases and J by 5 bases, with 13 bases left in between. This CDR3 has 16 amino acids. CDR1 and CDR2 (germline): MGHRA, YSYEKL.

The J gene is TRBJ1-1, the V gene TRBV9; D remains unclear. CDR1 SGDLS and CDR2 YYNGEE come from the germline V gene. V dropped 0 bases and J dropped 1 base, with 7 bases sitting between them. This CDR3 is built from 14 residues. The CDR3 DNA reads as TGTGCCAGCAGCGTAGCAGTCCAGAACACTGAAGCTTTCTTT. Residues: CASSVAVQNTEAFF.

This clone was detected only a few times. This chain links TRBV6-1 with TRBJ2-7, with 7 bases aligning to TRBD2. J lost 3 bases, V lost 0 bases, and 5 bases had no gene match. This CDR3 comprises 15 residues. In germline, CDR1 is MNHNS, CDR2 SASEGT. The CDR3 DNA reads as TGTGCCAGCAGTGAAGCGGGGGGGTCCCTCTACGAGCAGTACTTC. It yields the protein CASSEAGGSLYEQYF.